This is a list of T cell receptor beta chains from one sample in a study of breast tumors, draining lymph nodes, adjacent tissues. MiXCR was run by TCRdb on the multiplex PCR reads, yielding one entry per CDR3 protein. This table holds 66,000 or so distinct CDR3 sequences, less than 45% found once. The specimen sequenced was breast tumor tissue. The source of these receptors is a female donor with breast cancer. Some clones in this sample may be carry-over from other donors' samples. Both conserved end residues are part of each CDR3. The D gene is left open where the match is weak. The size of a clone is reported for some rows only, either as once, few or many, or as a class for expanded clones.

D,length,V,size,J,CDR3,DNA
TRBD1,14,TRBV7-9,many,TRBJ1-4,CASSPRGREEKLFF,TGTGCCAGCAGCCCCAGGGGGCGCGAAGAAAAACTGTTTTTT
TRBD1,18,TRBV4-1,.,TRBJ1-1,CASAAGTGGNRRNTEAFF,TGCGCCAGCGCTGCCGGGACAGGGGGAAATAGAAGGAACACTGAAGCTTTCTTT
.,14,TRBV10-3,.,TRBJ2-2,CAISEPGQTGELFF,TGTGCCATCAGTGAACCAGGACAGACCGGGGAGCTGTTTTTT
.,13,TRBV2,.,TRBJ1-1,CASSREGYTEAFF,TGTGCCAGCAGTAGGGAGGGGTACACTGAAGCTTTCTTT
TRBD1,14,TRBV19,many,TRBJ2-3,CASSVGQGPDTQYF,TGTGCCAGTAGTGTCGGACAGGGACCAGATACGCAGTATTTT
.,12,TRBV6-4,many,TRBJ1-1,CASIKVGHRAFF,TGTGCCAGCATAAAGGTTGGGCACAGAGCTTTCTTT
.,14,TRBV20-1,.,TRBJ2-3,CSARDRGLADTQYF,TGCAGTGCTAGAGATCGCGGTTTAGCAGATACGCAGTATTTT
TRBD1,14,TRBV20-1,.,TRBJ2-3,CSARTGGVAATQYF,TGCAGTGCTCGGACAGGGGGGGTCGCAGCTACGCAGTATTTT
.,14,TRBV6-1,.,TRBJ2-7,CASSENRGGYEQYF,TGTGCCAGCAGTGAAAACAGGGGAGGATACGAGCAGTACTTC
.,12,TRBV20-1,.,TRBJ2-7,CSAGDEYYGQYF,TGCAGTGCTGGAGATGAGTATTACGGGCAGTACTTC
.,14,TRBV7-3,.,TRBJ2-7,CASSLRDTVYEQHF,TGTGCCAGCAGCCTAAGGGACACCGTATACGAGCAGCACTTC
.,15,TRBV2,.,TRBJ1-5,CASSAGGGPREPQHF,TGTGCCAGCAGTGCCGGCGGCGGGCCAAGGGAGCCCCAGCATTTT
.,13,TRBV7-8,medium-sized,TRBJ2-5,CASSPSTRGTQYF,TGTGCCAGCAGCCCAAGTACGAGGGGGACCCAGTACTTC
.,14,TRBV7-2,many,TRBJ2-5,CASSAAGTRETQYF,TGTGCCAGCAGCGCTGCCGGGACTCGAGAGACCCAGTACTTC
.,15,TRBV4-2,many,TRBJ1-5,CASSQATRDNQPQHF,TGTGCCAGCAGCCAAGCGACACGAGATAATCAGCCCCAGCATTTT
.,15,TRBV7-8,.,TRBJ2-3,CASSLAEPYTDTQYF,TGTGCCAGCAGCTTGGCTGAACCCTACACAGATACGCAGTATTTT
.,15,TRBV20-1,.,TRBJ2-6,CSATYFVTGANVLTF,TGCAGTGCCACATATTTCGTGACAGGGGCCAACGTCCTGACTTTC
.,15,TRBV19,many,TRBJ1-4,CASSIDRTPGLGLFF,TGTGCCAGTAGTATAGATCGGACACCGGGACTAGGACTGTTTTTT
.,14,TRBV19,many,TRBJ1-5,CASSISTSNQPQHF,TGTGCCAGTAGTATTTCAACTAGCAATCAGCCCCAGCATTTT
TRBD2,16,TRBV24-1,.,TRBJ2-1,CATSDASGGAYNEQFF,TGTGCCACCAGTGATGCTAGCGGGGGGGCCTACAATGAGCAGTTCTTC
TRBD2,14,TRBV20-1,.,TRBJ2-7,CSARSYSGSYEQHF,TGTAGTGCTAGGTCTTATAGCGGGTCCTACGAGCAGCACTTC
.,16,TRBV2,.,TRBJ2-5,CASSEPPTNTGETQYF,TGTGCCAGCAGTGAACCACCTACAAACACCGGGGAGACCCAGTACTTC
TRBD1,18,TRBV12-3/TRBV12-4,many,TRBJ2-7,CASSSLLGQGAISYEQYF,TGTGCCAGCAGTTCTCTCCTCGGACAGGGGGCTATCTCCTACGAGCAGTACTTC
.,12,TRBV20-1,.,TRBJ2-1,CSAREFGNEQFF,TGCAGTGCTAGAGAGTTTGGGAATGAGCAGTTCTTC
TRBD1,19,TRBV5-1,.,TRBJ2-6,CASSLTGTGGASGANVLTF,TGCGCCAGCAGCTTAACCGGGACAGGGGGCGCATCCGGGGCCAACGTCCTGACTTTC
.,18,TRBV7-2,many,TRBJ2-3,CASSLRSRGLGSTDTQYF,TGTGCCAGCAGCTTACGTAGCCGGGGGCTAGGTAGCACAGATACGCAGTATTTT
TRBD2,19,TRBV19,many,TRBJ2-1,CASTTGGTSGAFSYNEQFF,TGTGCCAGTACCACAGGGGGGACTAGCGGGGCCTTCTCCTACAATGAGCAGTTCTTC
TRBD1,15,TRBV11-2,many,TRBJ1-2,CASSSWTGGFDGYTF,TGTGCCAGCAGCTCCTGGACAGGGGGATTCGATGGCTACACCTTC
TRBD2,17,TRBV6-2/TRBV6-3,many,TRBJ2-1,CASSGASGGHPYNEQFF,TGTGCCAGCAGTGGGGCTAGCGGGGGACATCCCTACAATGAGCAGTTCTTC
TRBD1,13,TRBV7-2,.,TRBJ2-7,CASSLDRAGEQYF,TGTGCCAGCAGCTTGGACAGGGCCGGCGAGCAGTACTTC
TRBD2,15,TRBV7-2,many,TRBJ2-1,CASSLLAGDYNEQFF,TGTGCCAGCAGCTTACTAGCGGGGGATTACAATGAGCAGTTCTTC
.,13,TRBV10-3,.,TRBJ1-1,CAIRRELNTEAFF,TGTGCCATACGCAGGGAGCTGAACACTGAAGCTTTCTTT
TRBD1,14,TRBV7-2,.,TRBJ2-7,CASSSDRGSYEQYF,TGTGCCAGCAGCAGCGACAGGGGCTCCTACGAGCAGTACTTC
TRBD2,17,TRBV5-4,many,TRBJ2-3,CASSAGTSSLAGDTQYF,TGTGCCAGCAGTGCCGGGACTAGCAGTTTAGCGGGTGATACGCAGTATTTT
.,14,TRBV19,many,TRBJ2-3,CASRWSNPTDTQYF,TGTGCCAGTAGATGGTCCAACCCCACAGATACGCAGTATTTT
.,14,TRBV3-1,.,TRBJ1-1,CASSRKGRVAEAFF,TGTGCCAGCAGCCGCAAGGGCAGGGTGGCTGAAGCTTTCTTT
.,14,TRBV20-1,.,TRBJ2-4,CSARDLGTKNIQYF,TGCAGTGCTAGAGATCTAGGGACCAAAAACATTCAGTACTTC
TRBD1,16,TRBV9,many,TRBJ2-1,CASSVAGPGTVNEQFF,TGTGCCAGCAGCGTAGCCGGTCCCGGGACAGTTAATGAGCAGTTCTTC
.,16,TRBV7-6,.,TRBJ1-2,CASSCPWTSGEYGYTF,TGTGCCAGCAGCTGCCCCTGGACTAGCGGGGAGTATGGCTACACCTTC
TRBD1,16,TRBV20-1,many,TRBJ1-6,CSARDYSGQGSSPLHF,TGCAGTGCTAGAGATTATTCAGGACAGGGCAGTTCACCCCTCCACTTT
.,16,TRBV7-2,.,TRBJ1-5,CASTPGPRGSNQPQHF,TGTGCCAGCACCCCCGGGCCTAGAGGGTCTAATCAGCCCCAGCATTTT
TRBD2,14,TRBV12-3/TRBV12-4,few,TRBJ2-1,CASSFAGGRGEQFF,TGTGCCAGCAGTTTCGCGGGAGGGCGAGGTGAGCAGTTCTTC
.,15,TRBV3-2,many,TRBJ1-2,CASRIQGVGNYGYTF,TGTGCCAGCAGGATCCAGGGGGTAGGAAACTATGGCTACACCTTC
.,16,TRBV18,many,TRBJ2-5,CASSPGGPGGSETQYF,TGTGCCAGCTCACCAGGAGGACCTGGGGGGAGTGAGACCCAGTACTTC
.,16,TRBV20-1,.,TRBJ2-1,CSARGGAVSSYNEQFF,TGCAGTGCTAGAGGAGGAGCGGTTAGCTCCTACAATGAGCAGTTCTTC
.,16,TRBV13,many,TRBJ2-7,CASSASPGPLGYEQYF,TGTGCCAGCAGCGCGTCCCCGGGACCCTTGGGCTACGAGCAGTACTTC
.,16,TRBV29-1,medium-sized,TRBJ2-5,CSVEDPRDSGSETQYF,TGCAGCGTTGAAGATCCGAGGGACTCTGGCTCGGAGACCCAGTACTTC